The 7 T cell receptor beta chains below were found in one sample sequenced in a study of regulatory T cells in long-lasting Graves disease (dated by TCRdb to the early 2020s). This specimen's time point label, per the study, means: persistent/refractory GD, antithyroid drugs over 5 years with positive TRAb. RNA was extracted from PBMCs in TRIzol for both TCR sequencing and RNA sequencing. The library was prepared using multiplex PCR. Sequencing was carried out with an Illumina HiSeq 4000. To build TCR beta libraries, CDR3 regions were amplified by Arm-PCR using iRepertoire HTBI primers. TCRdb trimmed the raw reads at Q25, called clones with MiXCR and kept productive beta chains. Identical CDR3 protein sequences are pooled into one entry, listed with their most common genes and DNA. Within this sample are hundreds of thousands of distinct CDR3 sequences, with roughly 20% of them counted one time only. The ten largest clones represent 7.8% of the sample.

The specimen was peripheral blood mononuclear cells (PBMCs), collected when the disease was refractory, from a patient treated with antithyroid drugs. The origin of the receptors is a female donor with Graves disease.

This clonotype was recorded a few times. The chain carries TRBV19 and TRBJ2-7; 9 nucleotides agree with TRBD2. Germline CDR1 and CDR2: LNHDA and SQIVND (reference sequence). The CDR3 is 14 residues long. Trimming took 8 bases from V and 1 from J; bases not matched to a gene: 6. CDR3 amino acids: CASQAGGVSYEQYF. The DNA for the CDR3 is TGTGCCAGTCAGGCGGGAGGGGTTTCCTACGAGCAGTACTTC.

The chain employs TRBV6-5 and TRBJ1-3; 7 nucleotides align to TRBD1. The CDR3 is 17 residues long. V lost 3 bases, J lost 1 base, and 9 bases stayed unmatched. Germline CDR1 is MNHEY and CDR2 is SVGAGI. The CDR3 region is CASSYPTPGQSGNTIYF. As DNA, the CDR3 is TGTGCCAGCAGTTATCCAACACCGGGACAGTCTGGAAACACCATATATTTT.

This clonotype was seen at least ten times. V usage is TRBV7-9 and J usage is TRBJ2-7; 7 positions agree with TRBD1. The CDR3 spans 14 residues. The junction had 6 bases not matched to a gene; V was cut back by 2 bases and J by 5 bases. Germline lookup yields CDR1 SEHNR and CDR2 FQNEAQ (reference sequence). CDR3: CASSLRYRGDEQYF. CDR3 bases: TGTGCCAGCAGCTTAAGGTACAGGGGAGACGAGCAGTACTTC.

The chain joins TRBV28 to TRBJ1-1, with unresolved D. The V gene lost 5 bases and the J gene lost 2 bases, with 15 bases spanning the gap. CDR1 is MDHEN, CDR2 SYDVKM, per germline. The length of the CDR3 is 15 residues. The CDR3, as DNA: TGTGCCAGCAGTGGGTTACGTGTATCAAACACTGAAGCTTTCTTT. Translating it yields CASSGLRVSNTEAFF.

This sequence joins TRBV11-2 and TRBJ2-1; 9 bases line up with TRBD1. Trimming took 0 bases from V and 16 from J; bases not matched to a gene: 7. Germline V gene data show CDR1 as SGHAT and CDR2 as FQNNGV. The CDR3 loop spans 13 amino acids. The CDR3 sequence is CASSLEARTGAFF. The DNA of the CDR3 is TGTGCCAGCAGCTTAGAGGCTCGGACAGGGGCCTTCTTC. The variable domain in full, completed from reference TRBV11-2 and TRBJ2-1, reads EAGVAQSPRYKIIEKRQSVAFWCNPISGHATLYWYQQILGQGPKLLIQFQNNGVVDDSQLPKDRFSAERLKGVDSTLKIQPAKLEDSAVYLCASSLEARTGAFFGPGTRLTVL.

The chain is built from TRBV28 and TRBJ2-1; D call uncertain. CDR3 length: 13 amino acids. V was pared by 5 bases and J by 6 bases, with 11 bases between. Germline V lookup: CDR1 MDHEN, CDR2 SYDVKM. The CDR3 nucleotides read TGTGCCAGCAGTACCCTTGTGCGCAATGAGCAGTTCTTC. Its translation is CASSTLVRNEQFF.

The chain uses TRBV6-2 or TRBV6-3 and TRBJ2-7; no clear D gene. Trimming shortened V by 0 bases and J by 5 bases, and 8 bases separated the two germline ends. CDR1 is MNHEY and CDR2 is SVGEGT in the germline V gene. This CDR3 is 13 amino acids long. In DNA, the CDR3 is TGTGCCAGCAGTTACTCGAACAGCCACGAGCAGTACTTC. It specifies CASSYSNSHEQYF.